The 16 T cell receptor beta chains below all came from one sample that was sequenced in a study of OX40 agonist ivuxolimab in advanced cancers. Libraries were prepared by immunoSEQ multiplex PCR; TCRdb keeps only in-frame clonotypes and omits some of them. In the table there are some 60,000 clones, approximately 89% of which are singletons. The sample here was CD4+ or CD8+ T cells sorted from blood, taken in a trial of the OX40 agonist ivuxolimab. The receptors were gathered from an adult with an advanced solid tumor such as melanoma, head and neck, liver or kidney cancer.

The chain has TRBV10-1 and TRBJ2-5; 7 bases fit TRBD2. This CDR3 contains 15 residues. Germline CDR1 reads WNHNN; CDR2 reads SYGVQD (reference sequence). V was pared by 2 bases and J by 5 bases, with 8 bases of the junction left unmatched. The CDR3 bases are TGCGCCAGCAGTGAGACTAGACTAGCTACGGAGACCCAGTACTTC. This sequence encodes CASSETRLATETQYF.

V usage is TRBV11-2 and J usage is TRBJ2-5; 14 bases line up with TRBD2. TRBJ2-7 matches the DNA end more closely, so the J call is doubtful. This CDR3 is built from 19 residues. Germline CDR1 SGHAT, CDR2 FQNNGV. The CDR3 nucleotides read TGTGCCAGCAGCTTAGCCGCTTGGACTAGCGGGAGGACCTCCTACGAGCAGTACTTC. Protein product: CASSLAAWTSGRTSYEQYF.

The CDR3 here is CASSLRHGSGTDTQYF. DNA of the CDR3: TGTGCCAGCAGCTTACGCCACGGGAGTGGGACAGATACGCAGTATTTT. The chain is built from TRBV11-2 and TRBJ2-3, with D possibly matching TRBD2 (6 bases). The V and J ends lost 2 bases and 3 bases respectively, with 15 bases between them. Germline CDR1 is SGHAT and CDR2 is FQNNGV. The length of the CDR3 is 16 residues.

The chain has TRBV7-9 and TRBJ2-5; D remains unclear. Germline V gene sequence: CDR1 SEHNR, CDR2 FQNEAQ (reference sequence). The V and J ends lost 4 bases and 0 bases respectively, with 12 bases between them. CDR3 size: 15 residues. CDR3: CASSSRVGNQETQYF. Written as DNA, the CDR3 is TGTGCCAGCAGCTCTCGTGTGGGGAACCAAGAGACCCAGTACTTC.

The V gene is TRBV11-2, the J gene TRBJ2-7; the match to TRBD2 covers 12 bases. CDR1 SGHAT and CDR2 FQNNGV come from the germline V gene. After removal of 5 bases from V and 4 bases from J, the junction contained 3 bases not matched to a gene. The CDR3 spans 14 residues. DNA for the CDR3: TGTGCCAGCAGCCCGGGACTAGCGGGTTACGAGCAGTACTTC. This codes for CASSPGLAGYEQYF. Full variable domain (rest looked up from reference TRBV11-2 and TRBJ2-7): EAGVAQSPRYKIIEKRQSVAFWCNPISGHATLYWYQQILGQGPKLLIQFQNNGVVDDSQLPKDRFSAERLKGVDSTLKIQPAKLEDSAVYLCASSPGLAGYEQYFGPGTRLTVT.

The chain couples TRBV27 to TRBJ2-7; D is tentatively TRBD1 or TRBD2 (5 bases each). The V gene's germline CDR1 is MNHEY and CDR2 SMNVEV (reference sequence). The CDR3 extends over 14 amino acids. Trimming pared 5 bases from V and 5 bases from J, leaving 16 bases between. The CDR3 DNA is TGTGCCAGCAGTGTGGCAGGGAGTTCGAACGAGCAGTACTTC. Protein sequence: CASSVAGSSNEQYF.

The rearrangement joins TRBV4-1 to TRBJ1-1, with 8 bases that match TRBD1. The CDR3 is 15 amino acids. The V segment lost 0 bases and the J segment 4 bases; nucleotides outside the gene matches: 4. Per germline, CDR1 MGHRA and CDR2 YSYEKL. CDR3 protein: CASSQEDRAGTEAFF. CDR3 coding DNA: TGCGCCAGCAGCCAAGAGGACAGGGCTGGCACTGAAGCTTTCTTT.

V and J are TRBV7-8 and TRBJ2-7; TRBD1 aligns across 8 bases. CDR3 length equals 15 residues. V shed 5 bases, J shed 1 base, and the junction held 7 bases outside the gene matches. Germline V gives CDR1 SGHVS, CDR2 FQNEAQ. CDR3 nucleotides: TGTGCCAGCAGCACAGTGACAGGGGCGTCCTACGAGCAGTACTTC. This codes for CASSTVTGASYEQYF.

This clone occurred once. DNA of the CDR3: TGTGCCAGCAGCCCTTCCTCCGGGCCGCCCTCCTATGGCTACACCTTC. Encoded protein: CASSPSSGPPSYGYTF. The chain combines TRBV7-9 with TRBJ1-2; D not resolved. Between the trimmed V and J ends, which lost 5 bases and 4 bases, there was a span of 20 bases. Germline V gene lookup returns CDR1 SEHNR and CDR2 FQNEAQ (reference sequence). The CDR3 length is 16 residues.

The chain recombines TRBV4-1 with TRBJ2-7; TRBD2 agrees at 13 bases. After removal of 4 bases from V and 4 bases from J, the junction contained 4 bases not matched to a gene. The germline V gene encodes CDR1 MGHRA and CDR2 YSYEKL. The CDR3 sequence is 15 residues long. CDR3 loop: CASSPPGLAGYEQYF. The DNA of the CDR3 is TGCGCCAGCAGCCCCCCGGGACTAGCGGGGTACGAGCAGTACTTC.

CDR3 loop: CASSQVQGSYNEQFF. In DNA, the CDR3 is TGTGCCAGCAGCCAAGTACAGGGGTCCTACAATGAGCAGTTCTTC. The rearrangement joins TRBV4-2 to TRBJ2-1, with 7 positions matching TRBD1. V lost 1 base to trimming and J lost 1 base; unmatched junction nucleotides: 1. The germline gives CDR1 LGHNA, CDR2 YNFKEQ. CDR3 length equals 15 residues.

The chain couples TRBV29-1 to TRBJ1-2; 10 positions match TRBD1. The CDR3 spans 15 residues. Losses at the gene ends were 3 bases for V and 5 bases for J; bases not matched to a gene: 9. CDR1 and CDR2 (germline): SQVTM, ANQGSEA. In DNA, the CDR3 is TGCAGCGTTGACCAGGACAGGGGGGCACTGTATGGCTACACCTTC. Its protein product is CSVDQDRGALYGYTF.

V and J are TRBV11-2 and TRBJ2-7; tentative D call: TRBD2 (7 bases). CDR1 and CDR2 (germline): SGHAT, FQNNGV. V was pared by 5 bases and J by 2 bases, with 19 bases between. The CDR3 spans 16 residues. CDR3 DNA: TGTGCCAGCAGCCTCAGAGGGGGGGGGTATACCTACGAGCAGTACTTC. Amino acid sequence: CASSLRGGGYTYEQYF.

This chain links TRBV6-4 with TRBJ2-3; TRBD2 agrees at 11 bases. Germline lookup yields CDR1 MRHNA and CDR2 SNTAGT. J gave up 0 bases and V 6 bases, and 2 bases lay outside the gene matches. The CDR3 extends over 15 amino acids. The CDR3 loop is CASSRTSGSTDTQYF. CDR3 coding DNA: TGTGCCAGCAGCCGGACTAGCGGGAGCACAGATACGCAGTATTTT.

Of note for this clone: Other DNA sequences in the sample encode the same CDR3. This chain joins TRBV6-4 and TRBJ2-1, with no clear D. The CDR3 loop spans 12 amino acids. V was cut by 6 bases and J by 10 bases, with 13 bases left in between. The germline V gene has CDR1 MRHNA and CDR2 SNTAGT. CDR3 nucleotide sequence: TGTGCCAGCAGCCCGACTGGGAACGAGCAGTTCTTC. As protein: CASSPTGNEQFF.

The chain combines TRBV4-2 with TRBJ2-5; 8 nucleotides match TRBD2. This CDR3 has 16 residues. Losses at the gene ends were 1 base for V and 3 bases for J; bases not matched to a gene: 7. Germline CDR1 and CDR2: LGHNA and YNFKEQ. CDR3 sequence: CASSQGEREFEETQYF. The CDR3 DNA sequence: TGTGCCAGCAGCCAAGGCGAGCGGGAGTTCGAAGAGACCCAGTACTTC.